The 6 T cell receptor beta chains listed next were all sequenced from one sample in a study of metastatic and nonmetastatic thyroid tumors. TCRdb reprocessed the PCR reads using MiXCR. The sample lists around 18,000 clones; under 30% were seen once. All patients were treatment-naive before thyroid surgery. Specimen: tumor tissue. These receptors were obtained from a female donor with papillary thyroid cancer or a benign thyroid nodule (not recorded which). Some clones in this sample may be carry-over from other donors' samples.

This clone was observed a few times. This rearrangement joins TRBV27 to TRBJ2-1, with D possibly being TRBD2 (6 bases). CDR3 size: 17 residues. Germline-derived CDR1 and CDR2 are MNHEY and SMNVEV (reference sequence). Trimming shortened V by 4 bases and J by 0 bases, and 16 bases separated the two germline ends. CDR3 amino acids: CASSWGAGASSYNEQFF. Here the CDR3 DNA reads TGTGCCAGCAGTTGGGGAGCGGGCGCGAGCTCCTACAATGAGCAGTTCTTC.

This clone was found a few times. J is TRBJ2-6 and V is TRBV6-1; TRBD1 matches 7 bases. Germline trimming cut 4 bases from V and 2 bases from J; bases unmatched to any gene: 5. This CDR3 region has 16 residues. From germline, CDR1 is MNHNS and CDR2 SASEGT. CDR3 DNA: TGTGCCAGCAGTGCCGGACAGGTCGCTGGGGCCAACGTCCTGACTTTC. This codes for CASSAGQVAGANVLTF.

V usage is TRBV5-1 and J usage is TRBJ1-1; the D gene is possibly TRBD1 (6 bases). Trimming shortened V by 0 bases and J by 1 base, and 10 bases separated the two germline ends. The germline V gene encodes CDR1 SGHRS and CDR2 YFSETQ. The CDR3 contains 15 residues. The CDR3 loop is CASSLEGTPNTEAFF. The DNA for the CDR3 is TGCGCCAGCAGCTTGGAAGGGACACCGAACACTGAAGCTTTCTTT.

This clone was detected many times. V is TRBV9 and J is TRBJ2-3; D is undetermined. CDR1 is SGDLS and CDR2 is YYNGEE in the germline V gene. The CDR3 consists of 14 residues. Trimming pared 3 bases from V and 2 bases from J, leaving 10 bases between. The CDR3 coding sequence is TGTGCCAGCAGCGGTCTCTCCGTCACAGATACGCAGTATTTT. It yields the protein CASSGLSVTDTQYF. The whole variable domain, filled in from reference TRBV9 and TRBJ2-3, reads DSGVTQTPKHLITATGQRVTLRCSPRSGDLSVYWYQQSLDQGLQFLIQYYNGEERAKGNILERFSAQQFPDLHSELNLSSLELGDSALYFCASSGLSVTDTQYFGPGTRLTVL.

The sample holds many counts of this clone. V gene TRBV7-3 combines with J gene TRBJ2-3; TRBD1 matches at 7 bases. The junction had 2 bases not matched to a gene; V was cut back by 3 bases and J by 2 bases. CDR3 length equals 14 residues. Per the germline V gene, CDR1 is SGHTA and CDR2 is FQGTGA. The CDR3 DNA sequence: TGTGCCAGCAGCTTTGGACAGGTCACAGATACGCAGTATTTT. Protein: CASSFGQVTDTQYF. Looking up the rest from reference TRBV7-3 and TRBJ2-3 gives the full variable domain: GAGVSQTPSNKVTEKGKYVELRCDPISGHTALYWYRQSLGQGPEFLIYFQGTGAADDSGLPNDRFFAVRPEGSVSTLKIQRTERGDSAVYLCASSFGQVTDTQYFGPGTRLTVL.

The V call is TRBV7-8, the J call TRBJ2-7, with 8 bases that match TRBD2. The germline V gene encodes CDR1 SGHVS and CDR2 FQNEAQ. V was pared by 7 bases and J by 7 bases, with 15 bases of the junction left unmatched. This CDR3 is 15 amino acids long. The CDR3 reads CASTYAGGSRGEQYF. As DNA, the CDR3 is TGTGCCAGCACCTACGCGGGAGGTTCTCGGGGGGAGCAGTACTTC. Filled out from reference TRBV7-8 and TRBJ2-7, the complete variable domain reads GAGVSQSPRYKVAKRGQDVALRCDPISGHVSLFWYQQALGQGPEFLTYFQNEAQLDKSGLPSDRFFAERPEGSVSTLKIQRTQQEDSAVYLCASTYAGGSRGEQYFGPGTRLTVT.